The 25 T cell receptor beta chains below all came from one sample that was sequenced in a study of T cell changes during pregnancy in multiple sclerosis. The protocol was immunoSEQ multiplex PCR, while the TCRdb copy is restricted to in-frame clones and leaves out a portion. The sample yields approximately 70,000 clones, about 94% seen once. Sequences were derived from CD4+ T cells from peripheral blood mononuclear cells, sampled after pregnancy. These receptor sequences come from a female donor with multiple sclerosis, enrolled in a pregnancy study.

The chain joins TRBV7-2 to TRBJ2-7, with a tentative D call TRBD2 (6 bases). The CDR3 sequence is 15 residues long. Trimming took 6 bases from V and 4 from J, leaving 19 bases between them. Germline V gives CDR1 SGHTA, CDR2 FQGNSA. The CDR3 DNA is TGTGCCAGCAGTACCCTAGCGCTGGCGGGGTACGAGCAGTACTTC. The encoded protein is CASSTLALAGYEQYF.

The chain carries TRBV2 and TRBJ2-1; TRBD1 matches 8 bases. Germline V gives CDR1 SNHLY, CDR2 FYNNEI. The V and J ends lost 2 bases and 1 base, in that order; junction bases with no gene match: 4. This CDR3 spans 16 amino acids. CDR3 DNA: TGTGCCAGCAGTGAAATTAACAGGGGGTCCTACAATGAGCAGTTCTTC. It yields the protein CASSEINRGSYNEQFF. Filled out from reference TRBV2 and TRBJ2-1, the complete variable domain reads EPEVTQTPSHQVTQMGQEVILRCVPISNHLYFYWYRQILGQKVEFLVSFYNNEISEKSEIFDDQFSVERPDGSNFTLKIRSTKLEDSAMYFCASSEINRGSYNEQFFGPGTRLTVL.

The rearrangement joins TRBV5-8 to TRBJ2-5; D is uncertain. With 0 bases removed from V and 0 bases from J, the gap between germline ends came to 6 bases. The V gene's germline CDR1 is SGHTS and CDR2 YDEGEE. This CDR3 has 14 residues. CDR3 sequence: CASSLATHQETQYF. In nucleotides, the CDR3 is TGTGCCAGCAGCTTGGCGACACACCAAGAGACCCAGTACTTC.

This sequence joins TRBV5-1 and TRBJ2-1; 10 positions agree with TRBD2. Germline V lookup: CDR1 SGHRS, CDR2 YFSETQ. CDR3 size: 18 residues. Trimming took 1 base from V and 3 from J; bases not matched to a gene: 10. This CDR3 is CASSLSASGSPRYNEQFF. The CDR3 DNA reads TGCGCCAGCAGCTTGTCGGCTAGCGGGAGCCCTCGCTACAATGAGCAGTTCTTC.

The chain employs TRBV19 and TRBJ1-2; D unclear. The germline V gene has CDR1 LNHDA and CDR2 SQIVND (reference sequence). This CDR3 is built from 14 residues. V dropped 5 bases and J dropped 2 bases, with 12 bases sitting between them. The CDR3 loop is CASSPDSRNYGYTF. The CDR3 DNA is TGTGCCAGTAGTCCGGACTCTCGGAACTATGGCTACACCTTC. Filled out from reference TRBV19 and TRBJ1-2, the complete variable domain reads DGGITQSPKYLFRKEGQNVTLSCEQNLNHDAMYWYRQDPGQGLRLIYYSQIVNDFQKGDIAEGYSVSREKKESFPLTVTSAQKNPTAFYLCASSPDSRNYGYTFGSGTRLTVV.

The V and J genes are TRBV6-6 and TRBJ2-7; the D gene is possibly TRBD2 (6 bases). Germline loops: CDR1 MNHNY, CDR2 SVGAGI (reference sequence). Trimming took 0 bases from V and 3 from J, leaving 15 bases between them. The CDR3 length is 16 residues. CDR3 in DNA: TGTGCCAGCAGTTACTCGAAGACGTGGGAGGTCTACGAGCAGTACTTC. It encodes CASSYSKTWEVYEQYF.

The V gene is TRBV7-3, the J gene TRBJ2-5; a weak D match, TRBD2 (6 bases). Trimming took 5 bases from V and 5 from J, leaving 18 bases between them. The CDR3 has 15 residues. Germline CDR1 and CDR2: SGHTA and FQGTGA. For the CDR3, the DNA is TGTGCCAGCAGCCCCTTTCCGGGACTCGGGGAGACCCAGTACTTC. Its translation is CASSPFPGLGETQYF.

This chain uses TRBV30 with TRBJ2-1; no reliable D call. The length of the CDR3 is 12 residues. The germline V gene encodes CDR1 GTSNPN and CDR2 SVGIG (reference sequence). With 4 bases removed from V and 6 bases from J, the gap between germline ends came to 10 bases. Here the CDR3 DNA reads TGTGCCTGGAATGGCGGTGGCAATGAGCAGTTCTTC. It encodes CAWNGGGNEQFF.

The CDR3: CASSRDIIYGYTF. CDR3 DNA sequence: TGTGCCAGCAGCCGAGACATTATCTATGGCTACACCTTC. The chain joins TRBV2 to TRBJ1-2; D call uncertain. Germline V gives CDR1 SNHLY, CDR2 FYNNEI. V lost 6 bases and J lost 4, with 12 bases in between. The CDR3 has 13 residues. Full variable domain (remainder filled in from reference TRBV2 and TRBJ1-2): EPEVTQTPSHQVTQMGQEVILRCVPISNHLYFYWYRQILGQKVEFLVSFYNNEISEKSEIFDDQFSVERPDGSNFTLKIRSTKLEDSAMYFCASSRDIIYGYTFGSGTRLTVV.

The DNA for the CDR3 is TGTGCCAGCAGTTGGGGACTAGCGGGAAATCGTGAGACCCAGTACTTC. Amino acids: CASSWGLAGNRETQYF. The V gene is TRBV5-6, the J gene TRBJ2-5, with 13 nucleotides matching TRBD2. The junction had 9 bases not matched to a gene; V was cut back by 5 bases and J by 5 bases. Per the germline V gene, CDR1 is SGHDT and CDR2 is YYEEEE. The CDR3 length is 16 residues.

V usage is TRBV28 and J usage is TRBJ2-1; no reliable D call. The V gene lost 2 bases and the J gene lost 0 bases, with 17 bases spanning the gap. Germline CDR1 and CDR2: MDHEN and SYDVKM. The CDR3 loop spans 18 amino acids. The DNA of the CDR3 is TGTGCCAGCAGTTTAACCCGAAGTCCGCAGATCTCCTACAATGAGCAGTTCTTC. Translating gives CASSLTRSPQISYNEQFF.

This chain links TRBV6-5 with TRBJ1-2; 9 positions match TRBD1. Germline V gene lookup returns CDR1 MNHEY and CDR2 SVGAGI. V trimming: 1 base; J trimming: 8 bases; junction bases outside the gene matches: 8. The CDR3 has 15 residues. The CDR3: CASSYWTGVSHGYTF. CDR3 bases: TGTGCCAGCAGTTACTGGACAGGGGTCTCACACGGCTACACCTTC.

The chain has TRBV5-6 and TRBJ1-3, with D possibly being TRBD1 (6 bases). Germline-derived CDR1 and CDR2 are SGHDT and YYEEEE. V was clipped by 4 bases and J by 0 bases, with 17 bases between them. This CDR3 is 17 amino acids long. The CDR3: CASSPLRQALSGNTIYF. The CDR3 DNA follows: TGTGCCAGCAGCCCCCTCCGACAGGCTCTCTCTGGAAACACCATATATTTT.

This clone was observed a single time. This rearrangement joins TRBV27 to TRBJ2-5; the D is unclear. V dropped 6 bases and J dropped 2 bases, with 13 bases sitting between them. This CDR3 region has 14 residues. Germline V CDR1 and CDR2: MNHEY, SMNVEV (reference sequence). The CDR3 protein is CASSKSELQETQYF. The CDR3, as DNA: TGTGCCAGCAGCAAAAGCGAACTACAAGAGACCCAGTACTTC.

The V call is TRBV5-8, the J call TRBJ2-6; 9 bases map to TRBD1. Germline CDR1 reads SGHTS; CDR2 reads YDEGEE. V dropped 7 bases and J dropped 1; count of bases not matched to a gene: 9. The CDR3 has 17 residues. The DNA for the CDR3 is TGTGCCAGCTTATTGGGGACAGGGTTGTCTGGGGCCAACGTCCTGACTTTC. Encoded protein: CASLLGTGLSGANVLTF.

The chain has TRBV10-3 and TRBJ2-3; D is possibly TRBD2 (6 bases). Looked up from germline, CDR1 is ENHRY and CDR2 is SYGVKD. This CDR3 comprises 14 residues. V gave up 2 bases and J gave up 2 bases, with 8 bases separating them. CDR3 region: CAISELASTDTQYF. The CDR3 DNA reads TGTGCCATCAGTGAGCTAGCGTCCACAGATACGCAGTATTTT.

The CDR3 protein is CASSSTGGVEQFF. CDR3 bases: TGTGCCAGCAGCTCGACAGGGGGTGTTGAGCAGTTCTTC. This sequence joins TRBV7-3 and TRBJ2-1, with 9 nucleotides matching TRBD1. The germline V gene encodes CDR1 SGHTA and CDR2 FQGTGA. With V trimmed by 4 bases and J by 9 bases, 4 bases remained unmatched. The CDR3 runs to 13 residues.

V usage is TRBV5-1 and J usage is TRBJ2-5, with 7 bases lining up with TRBD2. Germline-derived CDR1 and CDR2 are SGHRS and YFSETQ. Trimming took 4 bases from V and 1 from J; bases not matched to a gene: 4. CDR3 length: 14 residues. CDR3 region: CASSVSGTQETQYF. The DNA for the CDR3 is TGCGCCAGCAGCGTCAGCGGGACCCAAGAGACCCAGTACTTC.

The CDR3 sequence: CASSLSGGPTTDTQYF. The CDR3 DNA reads as TGTGCCAGCAGCTTATCGGGGGGGCCGACCACAGATACGCAGTATTTT. The chain is built from TRBV7-3 and TRBJ2-3; 8 bases match TRBD2. The CDR3 sequence is 16 residues long. Germline CDR1 reads SGHTA; CDR2 reads FQGTGA. With V trimmed by 2 bases and J by 2 bases, 6 bases remained unmatched. Full variable domain (remainder filled in from reference TRBV7-3 and TRBJ2-3): GAGVSQTPSNKVTEKGKYVELRCDPISGHTALYWYRQSLGQGPEFLIYFQGTGAADDSGLPNDRFFAVRPEGSVSTLKIQRTERGDSAVYLCASSLSGGPTTDTQYFGPGTRLTVL.

The CDR3 spells CASSLGDFSSYEQYF. In DNA form, the CDR3 reads TGTGCCAGCAGCTTAGGGGACTTCAGCTCCTACGAGCAGTACTTC. The chain uses TRBV7-2 and TRBJ2-7, with D possibly TRBD2 on 6 matching bases. The V gene's germline CDR1 is SGHTA and CDR2 FQGNSA. Trimming removed 1 base at V and 0 bases at J, with 10 bases between. The CDR3 covers 15 residues.

V and J are TRBV5-1 and TRBJ2-7; 9 bases match TRBD2. J was trimmed by 2 bases and V by 3 bases; bases with no gene match: 3. The CDR3 consists of 14 residues. From germline, CDR1 is SGHRS and CDR2 YFSETQ. The CDR3 is CASSSTSGPYEQYF. CDR3 DNA: TGCGCCAGCAGCTCGACTAGCGGACCCTACGAGCAGTACTTC. Filled out from reference TRBV5-1 and TRBJ2-7, the complete variable domain reads KAGVTQTPRYLIKTRGQQVTLSCSPISGHRSVSWYQQTPGQGLQFLFEYFSETQRNKGNFPGRFSGRQFSNSRSEMNVSTLELGDSALYLCASSSTSGPYEQYFGPGTRLTVT.

The chain combines TRBV25-1 with TRBJ2-2; 7 positions agree with TRBD1. J gave up 3 bases and V 1 base, and 2 bases lay outside the gene matches. Germline V gene lookup returns CDR1 MGHDK and CDR2 SYGVNS. The CDR3 is 15 amino acids. CDR3 DNA sequence: TGTGCCAGCAGTGAATTGCAGGGGGACACCGGGGAGCTGTTTTTT. This sequence encodes CASSELQGDTGELFF.

This chain links TRBV28 with TRBJ2-2, with 9 positions matching TRBD2. The CDR3 covers 17 residues. The J segment lost 3 bases and the V segment lost 6 bases, leaving 11 bases of the junction unmatched. Germline CDR1 and CDR2: MDHEN and SYDVKM. The CDR3 DNA follows: TGTGCCAGCAGATTCGGAGGCGGGAGGGCGGACACCGGGGAGCTGTTTTTT. It specifies CASRFGGGRADTGELFF.

The V call is TRBV25-1, the J call TRBJ1-5, with TRBD1 as a possible D gene (6 bases). Germline V gene lookup returns CDR1 MGHDK and CDR2 SYGVNS. The CDR3 totals 15 residues. V lost 3 bases and J 5 bases, leaving 14 bases between the germline ends. CDR3 residues: CASSESRGFDQPQHF. As DNA, the CDR3 is TGTGCCAGCAGTGAGTCCAGGGGTTTCGATCAGCCCCAGCATTTT.

The J gene is TRBJ2-2, the V gene TRBV4-2; D not resolved. Trimming left V 4 bases short and J 6 bases short, with 6 bases between. CDR1 LGHNA and CDR2 YNFKEQ come from the germline V gene. The CDR3 runs 12 residues. As DNA, the CDR3 is TGTGCCAGCAGCCCTAGTCCCGGGGAGCTGTTTTTT. Translating gives CASSPSPGELFF.